Each of the 13 T cell receptor beta chains below was sequenced from the same sample in a study of T-cell memory formation after mild COVID-19. Each CDR3 protein is one row after TCRdb ran MiXCR on the 5' RACE reads. The sample yields approximately 50,000 distinct CDR3 sequences, approximately 12% seen once. The sequencing sample was made of PBMCs or a T cell subset sorted from them (not recorded which). These receptors were collected from a man aged 18 to 29 who had mild COVID-19 (a few samples of this study predate the infection). Cell type and time point are not known.

In its sample, this clonotype was seen many times. The gene calls are TRBV7-2 and TRBJ2-7, with 7 bases lining up with TRBD1. CDR3 size: 13 residues. V was pared by 3 bases and J by 2 bases, with 1 base of the junction left unmatched. Germline CDR1 SGHTA, CDR2 FQGNSA. CDR3 in DNA: TGTGCCAGCAGCTTCGACAGGGCCTACGAGCAGTACGTC. This gives the protein CASSFDRAYEQYV.

The count of this clonotype is one. The rearrangement uses TRBV7-3 and TRBJ2-2; 7 nucleotides align to TRBD2. Trimming at V came to 6 bases and at J to 1 base, leaving 2 bases not matched to a gene. In germline, CDR1 is SGHTA, CDR2 FQGTGA. This CDR3 has 14 residues. CDR3 protein: CASRPGGNTGELFF. In DNA, the CDR3 is TGTGCCAGCAGACCGGGGGGGAACACCGGGGAGCTGTTTTTT.

The sample holds a few counts of this clonotype. The V call is TRBV11-2, the J call TRBJ2-2; D unclear. Germline CDR1 is SGHAT and CDR2 is FQNNGV. The CDR3 totals 14 residues. Trimming pared 5 bases from V and 4 bases from J, leaving 11 bases between. CDR3 region: CASSALRTTGELFF. The CDR3 DNA sequence: TGTGCCAGCAGCGCCCTGCGGACCACCGGGGAGCTGTTTTTT.

This chain's CDR3 is CASSLTSSGDTQYF. In DNA, the CDR3 is TGTGCCAGCAGCCTAACTAGCAGTGGAGATACGCAGTATTTT. The rearrangement links TRBV3-1 to TRBJ2-3, with D tentatively TRBD2 (6 bases). The germline V gene encodes CDR1 LGHDT and CDR2 YNNKEL (reference sequence). The CDR3 runs to 14 residues. V was cut by 4 bases and J by 5 bases, with 13 bases left in between.

This clonotype was seen a few times. The chain carries TRBV5-1 and TRBJ2-5, with TRBD2 matching over 8 bases. Germline lookup yields CDR1 SGHRS and CDR2 YFSETQ. V shed 4 bases, J shed 5 bases, and the junction held 7 bases outside the gene matches. The CDR3 is made up of 14 amino acids. In DNA, the CDR3 is TGCGCCAGCAGCATTAGCGGGGCCGCGGAGACCCAGTACTTC. Translating it yields CASSISGAAETQYF.

The chain has TRBV4-3 and TRBJ2-4, with 7 bases that match TRBD2. Germline V gene lookup returns CDR1 LGHNA and CDR2 YSLEER. V was pared by 0 bases and J by 15 bases, with 8 bases of the junction left unmatched. This CDR3 spans 13 amino acids. DNA of the CDR3: TGCGCCAGCAGCCAAGAAAAAGCGGGGAGGCGGTACTTC. Translating gives CASSQEKAGRRYF.

In this sample, this clonotype turned up many times. The chain is built from TRBV24-1 and TRBJ2-1; 7 bases agree with TRBD1. The V gene end was trimmed by 4 bases and the J gene end by 5 bases; junction bases not matched to a gene: 19. The CDR3 totals 19 residues. The germline gives CDR1 KGHDR, CDR2 SFDVKD. This chain's CDR3 is CATSDPQRDRTTRHNEQFF. CDR3 nucleotides: TGTGCCACCAGTGACCCACAACGGGACAGAACGACAAGGCACAATGAGCAGTTCTTC.

J is TRBJ1-2 and V is TRBV27; no clear D. Germline V gives CDR1 MNHEY, CDR2 SMNVEV (reference sequence). CDR3 length equals 13 residues. Trimming pared 3 bases from V and 4 bases from J, leaving 9 bases between. The chain's CDR3 is CASSLRSGYGYTF. CDR3 bases: TGTGCCAGCAGTTTGAGGTCAGGCTATGGCTACACCTTC.

This clonotype was recorded many times. CDR3 coding DNA: TGTGCCAGCAGTCCAACAGGGCTCGAGCAGTACTTC. Encoded protein: CASSPTGLEQYF. V and J are TRBV11-2 and TRBJ2-7; D is possibly TRBD1 (6 bases). Trimming removed 6 bases from V and 6 bases from J, with 12 bases in between. Looked up from germline, CDR1 is SGHAT and CDR2 is FQNNGV. CDR3 length: 12 amino acids.

This clonotype appeared a few times. This sequence joins TRBV20-1 and TRBJ1-2; no clear D. The CDR3 is 13 amino acids. CDR1 and CDR2 (germline): DFQATT, SNEGSKA (reference sequence). The V end was cut by 0 bases, the J end by 4 bases, with 9 bases between. The CDR3 sequence: CSAREPVGYGYTF. CDR3 bases: TGCAGTGCTAGAGAACCTGTCGGCTATGGCTACACCTTC.

This clonotype appeared a few times. The chain has TRBV3-1 and TRBJ2-3, with D hard to call. This CDR3 has 13 amino acids. Germline V gene lookup returns CDR1 LGHDT and CDR2 YNNKEL (reference sequence). The ends were cut back, 5 bases at V and 2 bases at J, with 8 bases in the middle. CDR3 sequence: CASSFLLTDTQYF. The CDR3 region has the DNA TGTGCCAGCAGCTTTCTTCTCACAGATACGCAGTATTTT.

This clonotype was recorded a few times. This rearrangement joins TRBV20-1 to TRBJ1-4; perhaps TRBD1 as D (5 bases). The V end was cut by 2 bases, the J end by 7 bases, with 14 bases between. CDR3 length: 14 amino acids. Germline loops: CDR1 DFQATT, CDR2 SNEGSKA (reference sequence). The CDR3 loop reads CSARTGTGAEKLFF. CDR3 coding DNA: TGCAGTGCTAGAACGGGGACTGGGGCTGAAAAACTGTTTTTT.

This clonotype turned up a few times. The chain couples TRBV7-3 to TRBJ2-5; no definite D call. V shed 5 bases and J shed 6 bases, with 13 bases lying between them. Germline V gene sequence: CDR1 SGHTA, CDR2 FQGTGA. The CDR3 sequence is 13 residues long. The CDR3 sequence: CASSPLGLQTQYF. The CDR3 bases are TGTGCCAGCAGCCCCCTCGGGTTGCAGACCCAGTACTTC.